The 14 T cell receptor beta chains below come from one sample, sequenced in a study of blood T cell repertoires in COVID-19. Profiling relied on immunoSEQ multiplex PCR, and the TCRdb table lists in-frame clones only, not all of them. The sample lists 130,000 to 150,000 clones; under 90% were seen once. Sequenced material: peripheral blood. The receptors stem from a human donor in a cohort sampled during active COVID-19.

The V gene is TRBV5-8, the J gene TRBJ2-3; the D is unclear. The CDR3 totals 14 residues. Germline V gene lookup returns CDR1 SGHTS and CDR2 YDEGEE. The V gene lost 0 bases and the J gene lost 3 bases, with 8 bases spanning the gap. The CDR3 nucleotides are TGTGCCAGCAGCTTGGGTCATAGAACAGATACGCAGTATTTT. Translating it yields CASSLGHRTDTQYF.

This sequence joins TRBV28 and TRBJ2-7; possibly TRBD2 for D (6 bases). The CDR3 totals 16 residues. The germline V gene encodes CDR1 MDHEN and CDR2 SYDVKM. V was trimmed by 4 bases and J by 5 bases, leaving 21 bases between them. In DNA form, the CDR3 reads TGTGCCAGCAGTTCCCTGGCCGGGACTGGAAGAGACGAGCAGTACTTC. The encoded protein is CASSSLAGTGRDEQYF.

J is TRBJ1-5 and V is TRBV19; TRBD1 matches at 8 bases. J lost 7 bases, V lost 3 bases, and 5 bases had no gene match. The CDR3 has 14 residues. The germline V gene has CDR1 LNHDA and CDR2 SQIVND (reference sequence). CDR3: CASSMGTGYQPQHF. For the CDR3, the DNA is TGTGCCAGTAGTATGGGGACAGGCTACCAGCCCCAGCATTTT.

About this clone: This same CDR3 is encoded by further DNA sequences in the sample. The chain couples TRBV30 to TRBJ1-2; D is uncertain. This CDR3 region has 15 residues. In germline, CDR1 is GTSNPN, CDR2 SVGIG (reference sequence). With 0 bases removed from V and 4 bases from J, the gap between germline ends came to 15 bases. DNA of the CDR3: TGTGCCTGGAGTGTGCCCGGTGCAGGAACCTATGGCTACACCTTC. This gives the protein CAWSVPGAGTYGYTF.

V usage is TRBV28 and J usage is TRBJ2-1, with no clear D. V gave up 2 bases and J gave up 2 bases, with 13 bases separating them. The CDR3 contains 16 residues. Germline CDR1 is MDHEN and CDR2 is SYDVKM. The chain's CDR3 is CASSLLLPSAYNEQFF. For the CDR3, the DNA is TGTGCCAGCAGTTTACTCCTACCCTCTGCCTACAATGAGCAGTTCTTC.

This clone appeared once. The chain combines TRBV5-1 with TRBJ2-5; 8 bases fit TRBD2. V shed 4 bases and J 4 bases; nucleotides not matched to a gene: 9. Germline V gives CDR1 SGHRS, CDR2 YFSETQ. This CDR3 contains 15 residues. CDR3 in amino acids: CASSPSTSGRETQYF. For the CDR3, the DNA is TGCGCCAGCAGCCCCTCCACTAGCGGTCGAGAGACCCAGTACTTC.

The J gene is TRBJ1-1, the V gene TRBV5-5; D gene ambiguous. The CDR3 runs 14 residues. V lost 7 bases to trimming and J lost 1 base, with 14 bases between them. Germline V gives CDR1 SGHKS, CDR2 YYEKEE (reference sequence). DNA of the CDR3: TGTGCCAGCTTAACGTTGGCAGAGAACACTGAAGCTTTCTTT. This sequence encodes CASLTLAENTEAFF.

V and J are TRBV30 and TRBJ1-5; D may be TRBD1 (5 bases). This CDR3 has 14 residues. V was cut by 1 base and J by 9 bases, with 16 bases left in between. CDR1 is GTSNPN and CDR2 is SVGIG in the germline V gene (reference sequence). CDR3 nucleotides: TGTGCCTGGAGTGCCGGGGGTGGCAGGTGGCCCCAGCATTTT. It yields the protein CAWSAGGGRWPQHF.

V and J are TRBV4-3 and TRBJ2-1, with 8 bases lining up with TRBD2. This CDR3 has 16 residues. From germline, CDR1 is LGHNA and CDR2 YSLEER. With V trimmed by 3 bases and J by 2 bases, 6 bases remained unmatched. The CDR3 loop reads CASSHLETSAYNEQFF. The CDR3 DNA follows: TGCGCCAGCAGCCACCTGGAGACTAGCGCCTACAATGAGCAGTTCTTC.

The rearrangement links TRBV5-8 to TRBJ1-2; a possible D gene is TRBD1 (6 bases). This CDR3 has 14 amino acids. Germline values: CDR1 SGHTS, CDR2 YDEGEE. V was clipped by 3 bases and J by 0 bases, with 9 bases between them. In DNA, the CDR3 is TGTGCCAGCAGCTGGGACACCTCTAACTATGGCTACACCTTC. Its protein product is CASSWDTSNYGYTF.

This clone appeared once. This chain uses TRBV5-1 with TRBJ2-7, with 12 bases identical to TRBD2. CDR1 SGHRS and CDR2 YFSETQ come from the germline V gene. The trim removed 1 base at V and 2 bases at J, leaving 4 bases unmatched. The CDR3 is 16 residues long. CDR3 in amino acids: CASSLFASGGAYEQYF. CDR3 coding DNA: TGCGCCAGCAGCTTGTTTGCTAGCGGGGGGGCCTACGAGCAGTACTTC. Using reference TRBV5-1 and TRBJ2-7 for the parts outside the CDR3, the full variable domain is KAGVTQTPRYLIKTRGQQVTLSCSPISGHRSVSWYQQTPGQGLQFLFEYFSETQRNKGNFPGRFSGRQFSNSRSEMNVSTLELGDSALYLCASSLFASGGAYEQYFGPGTRLTVT.

This chain connects TRBV10-3 to TRBJ2-2; D gene ambiguous. The CDR3 length is 15 residues. CDR1 ENHRY and CDR2 SYGVKD come from the germline V gene. V was pared by 11 bases and J by 0 bases, with 16 bases between. CDR3 nucleotide sequence: TGTGCCCGCTCGGAGCGATTAACGAACACCGGGGAGCTGTTTTTT. Translation gives CARSERLTNTGELFF.

The chain uses TRBV5-1 and TRBJ2-3; weak D call: TRBD2 (6 bases). This CDR3 has 15 residues. The ends were cut back, 7 bases at V and 0 bases at J, with 15 bases in the middle. CDR1 and CDR2 from the germline V gene are SGHRS and YFSETQ. The chain's CDR3 is CASDLRGTSTDTQYF. The CDR3 DNA follows: TGCGCCAGCGACCTGCGGGGAACTAGCACAGATACGCAGTATTTT.

The chain employs TRBV18 and TRBJ2-1; D is uncertain. The CDR3 spans 13 residues. Deletions cut 4 bases from V and 6 bases from J, with 10 bases between. Per the germline V gene, CDR1 is KGHSH and CDR2 is LQKENI. The CDR3 DNA follows: TGTGCCAGCTCACAACTGGGCCGCAATGAGCAGTTCTTC. It is translated as CASSQLGRNEQFF. Full variable domain (missing parts from reference TRBV18 and TRBJ2-1): NAGVMQNPRHLVRRRGQEARLRCSPMKGHSHVYWYRQLPEEGLKFMVYLQKENIIDESGMPKERFSAEFPKEGPSILRIQQVVRGDSAAYFCASSQLGRNEQFFGPGTRLTVL.